Each of the 26 T cell receptor beta chains below was sequenced from the same sample in a study of human T cells and chemical hapten exposure. TCRdb fed the 5' RACE reads into MiXCR, producing one record per CDR3 protein. The sample gives about 140,000 distinct CDR3 sequences, roughly 4% of which show up once; over 1.3% is in the top ten. Sequencing started from total RNA isolated from unfractionated whole blood. These receptors were taken from a female donor in good health.

This clonotype was counted ten times or more. CDR3 nucleotides: TGCGCCAGCAGCTTGGGCGCGGGACGATCAGATACGCAGTATTTT. Translation: CASSLGAGRSDTQYF. This chain uses TRBV5-1 with TRBJ2-3; TRBD2 is a possible D gene (6 bases). CDR1 SGHRS and CDR2 YFSETQ come from the germline V gene. The CDR3 consists of 15 residues. Trimming pared 0 bases from V and 4 bases from J, leaving 12 bases between.

This clonotype is medium-sized. The gene calls are TRBV20-1 and TRBJ2-7; tentative D call: TRBD2 (7 bases). V was clipped by 3 bases and J by 4 bases, with 13 bases between them. Germline CDR1 is DFQATT and CDR2 is SNEGSKA (reference sequence). The CDR3 is 13 amino acids. The DNA for the CDR3 is TGCAGTGCTAGGGGGGGGCGGGAATACGAGCAGTACTTC. Its translation: CSARGGREYEQYF.

This clonotype has at least ten counts. This chain connects TRBV20-1 to TRBJ1-6; D is uncertain. Trimming pared 2 bases from V and 0 bases from J, leaving 11 bases between. This CDR3 has 16 residues. The germline V gene encodes CDR1 DFQATT and CDR2 SNEGSKA (reference sequence). CDR3 amino acids: CSARTGVGSYNSPLHF. DNA for the CDR3: TGCAGTGCTAGAACGGGTGTCGGCTCCTATAATTCACCCCTCCACTTT.

There are many counts of this clonotype. The chain links TRBV12-3 or TRBV12-4 to TRBJ2-7; 8 bases align to TRBD1. The J segment lost 2 bases and the V segment lost 7 bases, leaving 13 bases of the junction unmatched. This CDR3 is built from 16 residues. CDR3 loop: CASTKLPAQGAYEQYF. CDR3 sequence (DNA): TGTGCCAGCACCAAACTCCCCGCACAGGGGGCCTACGAGCAGTACTTC.

This clonotype was seen only a few times. The gene calls are TRBV5-6 and TRBJ1-1; 7 nucleotides line up with TRBD1. From germline, CDR1 is SGHDT and CDR2 YYEEEE. Unmatched junction bases numbered 13, after V lost 0 bases and J lost 5 bases. The CDR3 sequence is 17 residues long. CDR3 bases: TGTGCCAGCAGCTTGGGCCCCGGGACAGTATGTTGGACTGAAGCTTTCTTT. Its protein is CASSLGPGTVCWTEAFF.

This clonotype was detected ten times or more. The chain has TRBV9 and TRBJ2-7; 10 bases fit TRBD1. The V gene's germline CDR1 is SGDLS and CDR2 YYNGEE. CDR3 length: 15 amino acids. With 0 bases clipped from V and 3 bases from J, the junction kept 3 bases outside the gene matches. The CDR3 sequence is CASSVETGGGYEQYF. In DNA, the CDR3 is TGTGCCAGCAGCGTAGAGACAGGGGGCGGCTACGAGCAGTACTTC.

Ten or more counts support this clonotype. The V call is TRBV5-1, the J call TRBJ2-7; tentatively, D is TRBD1 (5 bases). The V and J ends lost 0 bases and 1 base respectively, with 5 bases between them. The germline V gene encodes CDR1 SGHRS and CDR2 YFSETQ. This CDR3 contains 13 residues. CDR3 region: CASSLEGSYEQYF. The DNA of the CDR3 is TGCGCCAGCAGCTTGGAGGGGTCCTACGAGCAGTACTTC.

This clonotype was found many times. The chain links TRBV7-6 to TRBJ2-6; possibly TRBD2 for D (5 bases). Per germline, CDR1 SGHVS and CDR2 FNYEAQ. V was pared by 0 bases and J by 6 bases, with 15 bases between. CDR3 length equals 17 residues. The CDR3 nucleotides read TGTGCCAGCAGCTTAGCCAGAGACGGGGTTACGGCCAACGTCCTGACTTTC. It translates to CASSLARDGVTANVLTF.

This clonotype was seen ten or more times. V and J are TRBV29-1 and TRBJ1-1, with D possibly being TRBD1 (5 bases). CDR3 length: 13 amino acids. Trimming removed 8 bases from V and 2 bases from J, with 15 bases in between. Germline V CDR1 and CDR2: SQVTM, ANQGSEA. The CDR3 reads CSHKPRGNTEAFF. DNA for the CDR3: TGCAGCCACAAACCAAGGGGTAACACTGAAGCTTTCTTT. The variable domain in full, completed from reference TRBV29-1 and TRBJ1-1, reads SAVISQKPSRDICQRGTSLTIQCQVDSQVTMMFWYRQQPGQSLTLIATANQGSEATYESGFVIDKFPISRPNLTFSTLTVSNMSPEDSSIYLCSHKPRGNTEAFFGQGTRLTVV.

This clonotype was picked up a small number of times. The V and J genes are TRBV20-1 and TRBJ2-7; D is perhaps TRBD2 (6 bases). Germline V gives CDR1 DFQATT, CDR2 SNEGSKA (reference sequence). The CDR3 contains 13 residues. Trimming removed 8 bases from V and 7 bases from J, with 21 bases in between. The CDR3 bases are TGCAGTTTCCCCGGGACTCGTTCAGGGGAGCAGTACTTC. Amino acids: CSFPGTRSGEQYF.

This clonotype was detected many times. The genes are TRBV12-3 or TRBV12-4 and TRBJ2-3; tentative D call: TRBD2 (5 bases). The CDR3 totals 14 residues. Trimming stripped 10 bases from V and 3 bases from J, with 17 bases between. The CDR3 is CANSEAAGTDTQYF. Written as DNA, the CDR3 is TGTGCCAACTCGGAGGCGGCCGGGACAGATACGCAGTATTTT.

This clonotype was recorded many times. The genes are TRBV21-1 and TRBJ1-1; TRBD1 reflects the table's D call only, with no check against the DNA. TRBV21-1 represents a pseudogene. CDR3 length: 14 residues. CDR3 protein: CASSKEGQGAEAFF. CDR3 sequence (DNA): TGTGCCAGCAGCAAAGAGGGACAGGGAGCTGAAGCTTTCTTT.

This clonotype was observed many times. The chain employs TRBV7-2 and TRBJ2-3, with D unclear. The CDR3 contains 13 residues. Trimming removed 3 bases at V and 2 bases at J, with 6 bases between. Germline CDR1 SGHTA, CDR2 FQGNSA. CDR3 DNA sequence: TGTGCCAGCAGCTTCCACGCCACAGATACGCAGTATTTT. This encodes CASSFHATDTQYF.

The table lists this clonotype with many counts. This chain links TRBV2 with TRBJ2-4, with D perhaps TRBD1 (6 bases). The CDR3 extends over 12 amino acids. Germline values: CDR1 SNHLY, CDR2 FYNNEI. Trimming removed 5 bases from V and 9 bases from J, with 11 bases in between. The CDR3 spells CASSPLGGIQYF. The CDR3, as DNA: TGTGCCAGCAGTCCTCTAGGGGGCATTCAGTACTTC.

This clonotype was seen ten or more times. The chain recombines TRBV5-6 with TRBJ2-3; perhaps TRBD2 as D (5 bases). The CDR3 is made up of 14 amino acids. V was pared by 0 bases and J by 2 bases, with 7 bases between. Germline CDR1 reads SGHDT; CDR2 reads YYEEEE. CDR3 DNA sequence: TGTGCCAGCAGCTTGGCGGGGTTCACAGATACGCAGTATTTT. It yields the protein CASSLAGFTDTQYF.

A few counts support this clonotype. The genes are TRBV13 and TRBJ2-1, with 9 bases that match TRBD2. The CDR3 totals 22 residues. Losses at the gene ends were 5 bases for V and 0 bases for J; bases not matched to a gene: 23. Germline V lookup: CDR1 PRHDT, CDR2 FYEKMQ (reference sequence). The chain's CDR3 is CASSPPAWGTAISGGSYNEQFF. Here the CDR3 DNA reads TGTGCCAGCAGCCCCCCCGCTTGGGGGACAGCGATTAGCGGGGGCTCCTACAATGAGCAGTTCTTC.

This clonotype was counted ten times or more. The chain has TRBV6-2 or TRBV6-3 and TRBJ1-5; D remains ambiguous. The germline CDR1 and CDR2 sequences are MNHEY and SVGEGT. CDR3 length: 15 amino acids. Trimming removed 1 base at V and 2 bases at J, with 9 bases between. CDR3 nucleotide sequence: TGTGCCAGCAGTTACTTACCGGCGGGCAATCAGCCCCAGCATTTT. Its protein is CASSYLPAGNQPQHF.

This clonotype was recorded many times. V and J are TRBV19 and TRBJ2-7; D is undetermined. V dropped 5 bases and J dropped 3 bases, with 11 bases sitting between them. The germline CDR1 and CDR2 sequences are LNHDA and SQIVND (reference sequence). The CDR3 totals 13 residues. The CDR3 DNA reads TGTGCCAGTAGTTACGGACGCAGCTACGAGCAGTACTTC. Its translation: CASSYGRSYEQYF. Full variable domain (missing parts from reference TRBV19 and TRBJ2-7): DGGITQSPKYLFRKEGQNVTLSCEQNLNHDAMYWYRQDPGQGLRLIYYSQIVNDFQKGDIAEGYSVSREKKESFPLTVTSAQKNPTAFYLCASSYGRSYEQYFGPGTRLTVT.

This clonotype was seen repeatedly, ten times or more. The chain uses TRBV12-3 or TRBV12-4 and TRBJ1-4, with TRBD1 matching 7 bases. J gave up 0 bases and V 1 base, and 5 bases lay outside the gene matches. The CDR3 is made up of 17 amino acids. The CDR3 loop reads CASSLGQGQATNEKLFF. The DNA of the CDR3 is TGTGCCAGCAGTTTAGGACAAGGACAGGCAACTAATGAAAAACTGTTTTTT.

This clonotype was seen ten or more times. J is TRBJ1-1 and V is TRBV11-1; D is perhaps TRBD1 (5 bases). This CDR3 spans 15 amino acids. Per the germline V gene, CDR1 is SGHAT and CDR2 is FQDESV (reference sequence). Trimming took off 6 bases at V and 0 bases at J, with 14 bases between the two ends. Written as DNA, the CDR3 is TGTGCCAGCAGTAACACTGGACACCTGAACACTGAAGCTTTCTTT. The encoded protein is CASSNTGHLNTEAFF.

This clonotype showed up many times. The chain links TRBV29-1 to TRBJ1-1; D remains unclear. In germline, CDR1 is SQVTM, CDR2 ANQGSEA. Trimming cost V 7 bases and J 0 bases, with 18 bases left between them. The CDR3 spans 15 residues. CDR3 nucleotides: TGCAGCGCCAAAGACCCTTTTGGAATGAACACTGAAGCTTTCTTT. It specifies CSAKDPFGMNTEAFF.

This clonotype has ten or more counts. The rearrangement joins TRBV19 to TRBJ2-5; 8 bases fit TRBD1. The CDR3 loop spans 13 amino acids. Germline V gene lookup returns CDR1 LNHDA and CDR2 SQIVND (reference sequence). With V trimmed by 7 bases and J by 4 bases, 5 bases remained unmatched. This CDR3 is CASTGQGTETQYF. The CDR3 DNA is TGTGCCAGTACCGGACAGGGCACAGAGACCCAGTACTTC.

This clonotype was observed many times. This rearrangement joins TRBV6-4 to TRBJ1-2; D not certain. CDR3 length equals 14 residues. Trimming took off 0 bases at V and 8 bases at J, with 13 bases between the two ends. The V gene's germline CDR1 is MRHNA and CDR2 SNTAGT. The CDR3 nucleotides read TGTGCCAGCAGTGACTCTTTTTCCTTGTCCGGCTACACCTTC. Amino acid sequence: CASSDSFSLSGYTF.

This clonotype was counted at least ten times. The V and J genes are TRBV27 and TRBJ2-5, with D possibly being TRBD2 (7 bases). Deletions cut 5 bases from V and 5 bases from J, with 15 bases between. This CDR3 contains 14 residues. Germline CDR1 MNHEY, CDR2 SMNVEV (reference sequence). The CDR3 reads CASSLQGGSETQYF. CDR3 DNA: TGTGCCAGCAGTCTACAGGGAGGGTCCGAGACCCAGTACTTC.

At least ten counts were recorded for this clonotype. The genes are TRBV24-1 and TRBJ2-1, with 7 nucleotides matching TRBD1. Germline CDR1 KGHDR, CDR2 SFDVKD. Germline trimming cut 3 bases from V and 6 bases from J; bases unmatched to any gene: 7. The CDR3 spans 15 residues. The CDR3 reads CATSDPGQVTNEQFF. As DNA, the CDR3 is TGTGCCACCAGTGATCCAGGACAGGTAACCAATGAGCAGTTCTTC.

The sample holds many counts of this clonotype. This chain joins TRBV12-3 or TRBV12-4 and TRBJ1-2; D uncertain. V shed 3 bases and J shed 8 bases, with 10 bases lying between them. There are 12 residues in the CDR3. CDR3 sequence reads: CASSFHTIGYTF. CDR3 sequence (DNA): TGTGCCAGCAGTTTTCACACTATAGGCTACACCTTC.